This T cell receptor (beta chain) is from a study of T cells in Graves' hyperthyroidism and ophthalmopathy. Overall study context: Specimen type is peripheral blood, collected at initial diagnosis prior to any treatment. Study findings and constraints: Model predictions of ophthalmopathy came a median 6.5 months before onset.

Germline V gene lookup returns CDR1 MGHDK and CDR2 SYGVNS. There are 16 residues in the CDR3. With V trimmed by 2 bases and J by 4 bases, 8 bases remained unmatched. Ten or more counts support this clonotype. The antigen is unknown. TCR beta CDR3 regions were amplified from RNA transcripts. First-round RT-PCR with HTBI primers amplified the TCR CDR3 region. Each CDR3 protein gets one entry after TCRdb re-called the multiplex PCR reads with MiXCR. The sample includes 100,000 to 140,000 distinct CDR3 sequences, roughly 15% of them seen just once. Stable disease denoted Graves' hyperthyroidism without ophthalmopathy progression within 18 months.

The material sequenced was blood. The clonotype comes from a woman between 50 and 59 years old with Graves' hyperthyroidism. The chain combines TRBV25-1 with TRBJ2-3; 8 nucleotides line up with TRBD2. As DNA, the CDR3 is TGTGCCAGCAGTGAAGGGAAAGCGGGAGTGGCAGATACGCAGTATTTT. Protein sequence: CASSEGKAGVADTQYF.